The 30 T cell receptor beta chains given below trace back to one sample, sequenced in a study of T-cell memory formation after mild COVID-19 (TCRdb year 2021). The library was produced with 5' RACE. The instrument was an Illumina NovaSeq 6000. TCRdb's own reprocessing of the public reads used fastp at Q25 and MiXCR and kept productive beta chains. Every CDR3 protein is listed once, alongside the most common genes and DNA of its rows. This sample holds 350,000 to 500,000 distinct CDR3 sequences; around a quarter were observed only once. The top ten constitute less than 15% of the sample. Sequencing used PBMCs or a T cell subset sorted from them (not recorded which). These receptor sequences come from an adult woman who had mild COVID-19 (a few samples of this study predate the infection). The sample titles of this study are shuffled in the database, so cell type and time point are left out; the donor was told from shared clones.

CDR3: CASSPRLAGGFSYNEQFF. The CDR3 DNA is TGCGCCAGCAGTCCGAGACTAGCGGGGGGGTTCTCCTACAATGAGCAGTTCTTC. The rearrangement uses TRBV23-1 and TRBJ2-1, with 14 positions matching TRBD2. TRBV23-1 is reported as an ORF; its role is uncertain. The CDR3 is made up of 18 amino acids. The trim removed 4 bases at V and 0 bases at J, leaving 5 bases unmatched.

The sample holds many counts of this clonotype. The V and J genes are TRBV7-2 and TRBJ2-1; D unclear. This CDR3 comprises 15 residues. Germline assignment: CDR1 SGHTA and CDR2 FQGNSA. V lost 4 bases, J lost 4 bases, and 14 bases lay in between. The CDR3 DNA reads TGTGCCAGCAGCTCAGCGTCCGTCTCTTACAATGAGCAGTTCTTC. This encodes CASSSASVSYNEQFF.

This clonotype was seen a few times. V is TRBV19 and J is TRBJ1-1; the D is unclear. Deletions cut 6 bases from V and 1 base from J, with 9 bases between. The CDR3 length is 13 residues. Germline lookup yields CDR1 LNHDA and CDR2 SQIVND (reference sequence). The CDR3 loop reads CASRNVPNTEAFF. The CDR3 DNA follows: TGTGCCAGTAGGAACGTACCGAACACTGAAGCTTTCTTT.

On this clonotype itself: A much larger clone is a single base away; this may be a read error. The V gene is TRBV20-1, the J gene TRBJ2-5; TRBD1 matches 11 bases. The germline CDR1 and CDR2 sequences are DFQATT and SNEGSKA (reference sequence). Trimming removed 8 bases from V and 5 bases from J; junction bases left unmatched: 7. The CDR3 is 13 amino acids. In DNA form, the CDR3 reads TGCAGTTCTGACCGGGACAGGGGGGAGACCCAGTACTTC. Its protein is CSSDRDRGETQYF.

This sequence joins TRBV7-9 and TRBJ2-3; 10 nucleotides align to TRBD1. There are 16 residues in the CDR3. V shed 3 bases, J shed 2 bases, and the junction held 5 bases outside the gene matches. Germline CDR1 and CDR2: SEHNR and FQNEAQ (reference sequence). CDR3 coding DNA: TGTGCCAGCAGCTTCCCGGGACAGGGGTCCACAGATACGCAGTATTTT. Encoded protein: CASSFPGQGSTDTQYF.

For this clonotype: This could be a read error, since a much larger clone is one nucleotide away. The chain employs TRBV5-5 and TRBJ1-1, with no clear D. From germline, CDR1 is SGHKS and CDR2 YYEKEE (reference sequence). The CDR3 runs to 14 residues. V was shortened by 3 bases and J by 4 bases, with 13 bases between the two germline ends. The CDR3 sequence is CASSSTVGVTEAFF. CDR3 DNA: TGTGCCAGCAGCTCAACAGTGGGAGTCACTGAAGCTTTCTTT. Based on the CDR3 plus reference TRBV5-5 and TRBJ1-1, the full variable domain is DAGVTQSPTHLIKTRGQQVTLRCSPISGHKSVSWYQQVLGQGPQFIFQYYEKEERGRGNFPDRFSARQFPNYSSELNVNALLLGDSALYLCASSSTVGVTEAFFGQGTRLTVV.

The chain employs TRBV6-1 and TRBJ2-3; D gene ambiguous. From germline, CDR1 is MNHNS and CDR2 SASEGT. The CDR3 is 16 residues long. Between the trimmed V and J ends, which lost 4 bases and 0 bases, there was a span of 14 bases. CDR3 protein: CASSGPFAVSTDTQYF. Written as DNA, the CDR3 is TGTGCCAGCAGTGGGCCTTTTGCGGTTAGCACAGATACGCAGTATTTT.

This clonotype has ten or more counts. The chain joins TRBV5-1 to TRBJ2-1; the D is unclear. Deletions cut 0 bases from V and 5 bases from J, with 15 bases between. The CDR3 totals 16 residues. Germline lookup yields CDR1 SGHRS and CDR2 YFSETQ. The CDR3 protein is CASSLEPVGRNNEQFF. CDR3 bases: TGCGCCAGCAGCTTGGAACCCGTTGGCAGAAACAATGAGCAGTTCTTC.

This clonotype was seen at least ten times. The chain recombines TRBV6-2 or TRBV6-3 with TRBJ2-7; D gene unclear. Germline values: CDR1 MNHEY, CDR2 SVGEGT. The V end lost 2 bases, the J end lost 2 bases, and 4 bases lay between the germline ends. This CDR3 contains 12 residues. The CDR3, as DNA: TGTGCCAGCAGTTACCTGGCCTACGAGCAGTACTTC. Encoded protein: CASSYLAYEQYF.

The chain recombines TRBV7-9 with TRBJ2-1; the match to TRBD1 covers 9 bases. Losses at the gene ends were 6 bases for V and 7 bases for J; bases not matched to a gene: 16. This CDR3 has 17 amino acids. Germline V lookup: CDR1 SEHNR, CDR2 FQNEAQ (reference sequence). The CDR3 here is CASRELLPGQGTNEQFF. The CDR3 DNA is TGTGCCAGCAGGGAGCTCCTACCGGGACAGGGAACGAATGAGCAGTTCTTC. Variable domain in full (rest from reference TRBV7-9 and TRBJ2-1): DTGVSQNPRHKITKRGQNVTFRCDPISEHNRLYWYRQTLGQGPEFLTYFQNEAQLEKSRLLSDRFSAERPKGSFSTLEIQRTEQGDSAMYLCASRELLPGQGTNEQFFGPGTRLTVL.

The J gene is TRBJ1-6, the V gene TRBV18; TRBD1 matches 7 bases. Germline V CDR1 and CDR2: KGHSH, LQKENI. Trimming at V came to 5 bases and at J to 7 bases, leaving 5 bases not matched to a gene. The CDR3 loop spans 14 amino acids. The CDR3 protein is CASSSTGKNSPLHF. The CDR3 nucleotides read TGTGCCAGCTCATCGACAGGGAAGAATTCACCCCTCCACTTT. Full variable domain (missing parts from reference TRBV18 and TRBJ1-6): NAGVMQNPRHLVRRRGQEARLRCSPMKGHSHVYWYRQLPEEGLKFMVYLQKENIIDESGMPKERFSAEFPKEGPSILRIQQVVRGDSAAYFCASSSTGKNSPLHFGNGTRLTVT.

This chain links TRBV5-1 with TRBJ2-1; possibly TRBD1 for D (6 bases). With 4 bases removed from V and 6 bases from J, the gap between germline ends came to 14 bases. The CDR3 is made up of 14 amino acids. Germline V gene sequence: CDR1 SGHRS, CDR2 YFSETQ. The CDR3 is CASSLRIQGNEQFF. CDR3 sequence (DNA): TGCGCCAGCAGCCTACGGATACAGGGCAATGAGCAGTTCTTC.

The chain combines TRBV24-1 with TRBJ2-1; 9 nucleotides line up with TRBD1. Germline CDR1 KGHDR, CDR2 SFDVKD. CDR3 length: 15 residues. The V and J ends lost 2 bases and 4 bases, in that order; junction bases with no gene match: 2. CDR3 coding DNA: TGTGCCACCAGTGATTCGGGGACAGGGTACAATGAGCAGTTCTTC. Residues: CATSDSGTGYNEQFF.

This clonotype has just a few counts. J is TRBJ2-1 and V is TRBV7-8; 7 bases are a match to TRBD1. The CDR3 is made up of 14 amino acids. With V trimmed by 0 bases and J by 7 bases, 3 bases remained unmatched. Looked up from germline, CDR1 is SGHVS and CDR2 is FQNEAQ. The CDR3 sequence is CASSLAGQWNEQFF. CDR3 DNA: TGTGCCAGCAGCTTAGCGGGACAGTGGAATGAGCAGTTCTTC. Full variable domain (remainder filled in from reference TRBV7-8 and TRBJ2-1): GAGVSQSPRYKVAKRGQDVALRCDPISGHVSLFWYQQALGQGPEFLTYFQNEAQLDKSGLPSDRFFAERPEGSVSTLKIQRTQQEDSAVYLCASSLAGQWNEQFFGPGTRLTVL.

The chain couples TRBV4-2 to TRBJ1-5; D gene ambiguous. V lost 0 bases to trimming and J lost 5 bases, with 8 bases between them. In germline, CDR1 is LGHNA, CDR2 YNFKEQ. The CDR3 runs to 14 residues. CDR3 DNA sequence: TGTGCCAGCAGCCAAGAGGATGGGGATCAGCCCCAGCATTTT. This translates into CASSQEDGDQPQHF.

V and J are TRBV15 and TRBJ2-7, with 9 bases lining up with TRBD1. J was trimmed by 2 bases and V by 3 bases; bases with no gene match: 5. From germline, CDR1 is LNHNV and CDR2 YYDKDF (reference sequence). The CDR3 is 15 amino acids. The CDR3 region is CATSRDRGPPYEQYF. As DNA, the CDR3 is TGTGCCACCAGCAGGGACAGGGGACCTCCCTACGAGCAGTACTTC.

This chain connects TRBV29-1 to TRBJ1-6; D possibly corresponds to TRBD1 (5 bases). The V end was cut by 4 bases, the J end by 4 bases, with 8 bases between. The CDR3 contains 13 residues. Germline CDR1 and CDR2: SQVTM and ANQGSEA. DNA of the CDR3: TGCAGCGTTGCCGCAGGGTATAATTCACCCCTCCACTTT. Its protein product is CSVAAGYNSPLHF. The entire variable domain, with the rest obtained from reference TRBV29-1 and TRBJ1-6, is as follows: SAVISQKPSRDICQRGTSLTIQCQVDSQVTMMFWYRQQPGQSLTLIATANQGSEATYESGFVIDKFPISRPNLTFSTLTVSNMSPEDSSIYLCSVAAGYNSPLHFGNGTRLTVT.

The rearrangement joins TRBV6-5 to TRBJ2-7; maybe TRBD2 (5 bases). The CDR3 is 13 amino acids. Per the germline V gene, CDR1 is MNHEY and CDR2 is SVGAGI. Trimming pared 2 bases from V and 6 bases from J, leaving 11 bases between. The CDR3: CASSYGSQSEQYF. The CDR3 region has the DNA TGTGCCAGCAGTTACGGGAGTCAATCCGAGCAGTACTTC.

This clonotype has more than one count but fewer than ten. This chain connects TRBV7-6 to TRBJ2-5; D might be TRBD1 or TRBD2, each matching 6 bases. Germline values: CDR1 SGHVS, CDR2 FNYEAQ. The length of the CDR3 is 14 residues. V was clipped by 5 bases and J by 1 base, with 11 bases between them. The CDR3, as DNA: TGTGCCAGCAGCGGGGGGCCAGCCCAAGAGACCCAGTACTTC. Translation: CASSGGPAQETQYF.

The V and J genes are TRBV15 and TRBJ2-4, with D uncertain. Germline values: CDR1 LNHNV, CDR2 YYDKDF (reference sequence). The ends were cut back, 0 bases at V and 1 base at J, with 4 bases in the middle. CDR3 length equals 14 residues. The CDR3 loop is CATSRDAAKNIQYF. Written as DNA, the CDR3 is TGTGCCACCAGCAGAGATGCTGCCAAAAACATTCAGTACTTC.

This clonotype was seen more than once but under ten times. The chain uses TRBV20-1 and TRBJ2-4; 13 bases agree with TRBD2. Per the germline V gene, CDR1 is DFQATT and CDR2 is SNEGSKA (reference sequence). This CDR3 has 15 amino acids. The CDR3 sequence: CGGLAGSFTKNIQYF. For the CDR3, the DNA is TGCGGGGGACTAGCGGGATCCTTCACCAAAAACATTCAGTACTTC.

The CDR3 DNA follows: TGTGCCTGGAGTCGCGATAGTATCGAGCAGTACTTC. Translation gives CAWSRDSIEQYF. The chain links TRBV30 to TRBJ2-7; D gene ambiguous. Trimming shortened V by 2 bases and J by 6 bases, and 11 bases separated the two germline ends. There are 12 residues in the CDR3. Germline lookup yields CDR1 GTSNPN and CDR2 SVGIG (reference sequence).

A few counts support this clonotype. The V and J genes are TRBV7-2 and TRBJ2-3; D tentatively fits TRBD1 or TRBD2 (6 bases each). The CDR3 is 14 amino acids. Germline V lookup: CDR1 SGHTA, CDR2 FQGNSA. Deletions cut 5 bases from V and 6 bases from J, with 15 bases between. CDR3 residues: CASSTGGGRDTQYF. CDR3 coding DNA: TGTGCCAGCAGCACCGGGGGCGGTCGGGATACGCAGTATTTT.

The V gene is TRBV6-6, the J gene TRBJ2-6; TRBD1 matches at 7 bases. Germline trimming cut 5 bases from V and 0 bases from J; bases unmatched to any gene: 7. Germline lookup yields CDR1 MNHNY and CDR2 SVGAGI (reference sequence). CDR3 length: 17 residues. The CDR3 is CASSTRDSLSGANVLTF. The CDR3 nucleotides read TGTGCCAGCAGTACCCGGGACAGTCTCTCTGGGGCCAACGTCCTGACTTTC.

The chain uses TRBV7-3 and TRBJ2-3; possibly TRBD2 for D (6 bases). Trimming removed 5 bases at V and 2 bases at J, with 17 bases between. The length of the CDR3 is 16 residues. Looked up from germline, CDR1 is SGHTA and CDR2 is FQGTGA. The CDR3 region is CASSAHLGGATDTQYF. In nucleotides, the CDR3 is TGTGCCAGCAGCGCCCACCTGGGCGGGGCCACAGATACGCAGTATTTT.

The V and J genes are TRBV18 and TRBJ1-2; tentatively, D is TRBD1 (5 bases). V was clipped by 6 bases and J by 4 bases, with 12 bases between them. The CDR3 is 13 amino acids. Germline V CDR1 and CDR2: KGHSH, LQKENI. CDR3 amino acids: CASSADRSYGYTF. Written as DNA, the CDR3 is TGTGCCAGCTCGGCCGACAGATCCTATGGCTACACCTTC. The full variable domain, rest sourced from reference TRBV18 and TRBJ1-2, is NAGVMQNPRHLVRRRGQEARLRCSPMKGHSHVYWYRQLPEEGLKFMVYLQKENIIDESGMPKERFSAEFPKEGPSILRIQQVVRGDSAAYFCASSADRSYGYTFGSGTRLTVV.

This chain uses TRBV7-9 with TRBJ1-3; D remains unclear. Per the germline V gene, CDR1 is SEHNR and CDR2 is FQNEAQ (reference sequence). Trimming left V 1 base short and J 1 base short, with 8 bases between. This CDR3 spans 15 amino acids. CDR3 region: CASSLVVGSGNTIYF. The CDR3 DNA follows: TGTGCCAGCAGCTTAGTTGTCGGATCTGGAAACACCATATATTTT.

This clonotype has a count of ten or more. The chain employs TRBV7-6 and TRBJ2-1, with 8 bases aligning to TRBD2. The CDR3 has 16 amino acids. Germline assignment: CDR1 SGHVS and CDR2 FNYEAQ. V was pared by 5 bases and J by 5 bases, with 11 bases of the junction left unmatched. The DNA for the CDR3 is TGTGCCAGCAGCCCAGCGAGCGGGAGAACCCACAATGAGCAGTTCTTC. Translating gives CASSPASGRTHNEQFF.

The CDR3 loop is CASTNLVGQRGRRSTDTQYF. For the CDR3, the DNA is TGTGCCAGCACTAACTTGGTTGGGCAACGCGGGAGGCGGAGCACAGATACGCAGTATTTT. The gene calls are TRBV2 and TRBJ2-3, with 8 positions matching TRBD2. Germline trimming cut 7 bases from V and 0 bases from J; bases unmatched to any gene: 21. Per germline, CDR1 SNHLY and CDR2 FYNNEI. The CDR3 runs to 20 residues.

The chain has TRBV2 and TRBJ1-2; perhaps TRBD1 as D (5 bases). The CDR3 runs to 12 residues. Per the germline V gene, CDR1 is SNHLY and CDR2 is FYNNEI. The ends were cut back, 5 bases at V and 6 bases at J, with 10 bases in the middle. DNA of the CDR3: TGTGCCAGCAGTTTGGACACCAATGGCTACACCTTC. This codes for CASSLDTNGYTF. Together with reference TRBV2 and TRBJ1-2, the CDR3 gives the full variable domain: EPEVTQTPSHQVTQMGQEVILRCVPISNHLYFYWYRQILGQKVEFLVSFYNNEISEKSEIFDDQFSVERPDGSNFTLKIRSTKLEDSAMYFCASSLDTNGYTFGSGTRLTVV.